These 15 T cell receptor beta chains were sequenced from one sample in a study of blood T cell repertoires in COVID-19. The protocol was immunoSEQ multiplex PCR, while the TCRdb copy is restricted to in-frame clones and leaves out a portion. The sample records 110,000 or so clones, around 64% being singletons. The specimen was peripheral blood. These receptors originate from a middle-aged woman with acute or convalescent COVID-19.

The gene calls are TRBV2 and TRBJ1-2; 7 bases line up with TRBD1. V gave up 2 bases and J gave up 6 bases; unmatched junction bases: 9. Germline V lookup: CDR1 SNHLY, CDR2 FYNNEI. The CDR3 consists of 15 residues. CDR3 residues: CASSEQGQEYNGYTF. In nucleotides, the CDR3 is TGTGCCAGCAGTGAACAAGGACAGGAGTATAATGGCTACACCTTC.

V usage is TRBV3-1 (or the pseudogene TRBV3-2) and J usage is TRBJ1-2; 8 bases are a match to TRBD1. The J segment lost 5 bases and the V segment lost 4 bases, leaving 3 bases of the junction unmatched. The CDR3 length is 13 residues. Germline CDR1 LGHDT, CDR2 YNNKEL (reference sequence). CDR3 DNA: TGTGCCAGCAGCCCCGGGACAGGTTATGGCTACACCTTC. Translating gives CASSPGTGYGYTF.

The sample holds a few counts of this clone. CDR3 sequence (DNA): TGTGCCAGTAGTCTCTCGGCAGCGGGGCCCGGAGATACGCAGTATTTT. This gives the protein CASSLSAAGPGDTQYF. This rearrangement joins TRBV19 to TRBJ2-3; 7 nucleotides match TRBD2. In germline, CDR1 is LNHDA, CDR2 SQIVND (reference sequence). Germline trimming cut 5 bases from V and 5 bases from J; bases unmatched to any gene: 13. The CDR3 has 16 amino acids.

This clone has only one observation. The V and J genes are TRBV7-9 and TRBJ2-3; D not resolved. CDR1 is SEHNR and CDR2 is FQNEAQ in the germline V gene (reference sequence). V gave up 5 bases and J gave up 3 bases, with 6 bases separating them. The CDR3 consists of 12 residues. This CDR3 reads CASSGLTDTQYF. CDR3 in DNA: TGTGCCAGCAGCGGCCTGACAGATACGCAGTATTTT. The complete variable domain, with remaining parts taken from reference TRBV7-9 and TRBJ2-3, reads DTGVSQNPRHKITKRGQNVTFRCDPISEHNRLYWYRQTLGQGPEFLTYFQNEAQLEKSRLLSDRFSAERPKGSFSTLEIQRTEQGDSAMYLCASSGLTDTQYFGPGTRLTVL.

This clone turned up a few times. The V and J genes are TRBV19 and TRBJ2-3; 10 nucleotides match TRBD1. The V and J ends lost 3 bases and 9 bases, in that order; junction bases with no gene match: 9. The CDR3 runs 15 residues. Germline assignment: CDR1 LNHDA and CDR2 SQIVND (reference sequence). CDR3 protein: CASSMGTGVVVTQYF. The CDR3 bases are TGTGCCAGTAGTATGGGGACAGGGGTGGTGGTAACGCAGTATTTT.

The V and J genes are TRBV12-5 and TRBJ2-1; 13 bases line up with TRBD2. V lost 7 bases, J lost 7 bases, and 16 bases stayed unmatched. This CDR3 comprises 18 residues. CDR1 is LGHNT, CDR2 FRNRAP, per germline. CDR3 in DNA: TGTGCTAGTGCCCTCGGGACTAGCGGGGCTCGCAATTTAAATGAGCAGTTCTTC. The encoded protein is CASALGTSGARNLNEQFF. The whole variable domain, remainder taken from reference TRBV12-5 and TRBJ2-1, is DARVTQTPRHKVTEMGQEVTMRCQPILGHNTVFWYRQTMMQGLELLAYFRNRAPLDDSGMPKDRFSAEMPDATLATLKIQPSEPRDSAVYFCASALGTSGARNLNEQFFGPGTRLTVL.

This clone appeared many times. This sequence joins TRBV30 and TRBJ1-2, with 9 bases aligning to TRBD1. The CDR3 has 14 amino acids. Germline lookup yields CDR1 GTSNPN and CDR2 SVGIG (reference sequence). The J segment lost 7 bases and the V segment lost 2 bases, leaving 8 bases of the junction unmatched. The CDR3 DNA follows: TGTGCCTGGAGTCACCGGGACAGGGATGGTGGCTACACCTTC. It encodes CAWSHRDRDGGYTF.

The V and J genes are TRBV5-1 and TRBJ1-3; TRBD1 matches at 8 bases. The CDR3 runs to 15 residues. CDR1 is SGHRS and CDR2 is YFSETQ in the germline V gene. Trimming cost V 4 bases and J 0 bases; bases outside gene matches: 3. The CDR3 protein is CASSKQGDSGNTIYF. The CDR3, as DNA: TGCGCCAGCAGCAAACAGGGGGACTCTGGAAACACCATATATTTT.

This clone was counted between two and nine times. The DNA of the CDR3 is TGCGCCAGCAGCCAAGATCCCGGGACTAGCGGGGGAGCCCTCTCTGGGCAGTACTTC. This encodes CASSQDPGTSGGALSGQYF. The chain recombines TRBV4-1 with TRBJ2-7; TRBD2 matches 14 bases. Looked up from germline, CDR1 is MGHRA and CDR2 is YSYEKL. The CDR3 has 19 amino acids. J was trimmed by 9 bases and V by 0 bases; bases with no gene match: 16.

This rearrangement joins TRBV5-4 to TRBJ2-1; unclear D gene. This CDR3 is built from 14 residues. V dropped 5 bases and J dropped 3 bases, with 12 bases sitting between them. Germline CDR1 and CDR2: SGHNT and YYREEE (reference sequence). The CDR3 sequence is CASRVRGGYNEQFF. The CDR3 DNA follows: TGTGCCAGCAGGGTTCGAGGTGGCTACAATGAGCAGTTCTTC.

The chain carries TRBV14 and TRBJ1-4, with 7 nucleotides matching TRBD1. V trimming: 1 base; J trimming: 8 bases; junction bases outside the gene matches: 7. This CDR3 region has 15 residues. Germline V gene sequence: CDR1 SGHDN, CDR2 FVKESK. The chain's CDR3 is CASSQVKGATEKLFF. CDR3 DNA: TGTGCCAGCAGCCAAGTGAAGGGGGCGACGGAAAAACTGTTTTTT.

The chain is built from TRBV19 and TRBJ1-3; D might be TRBD1 (5 bases). V was cut by 6 bases and J by 0 bases, with 12 bases left in between. From germline, CDR1 is LNHDA and CDR2 SQIVND (reference sequence). This CDR3 comprises 15 residues. CDR3 nucleotide sequence: TGTGCCAGTAGGCTTAGGGGAGGCTCTGGAAACACCATATATTTT. This sequence encodes CASRLRGGSGNTIYF.

This chain links TRBV28 with TRBJ2-1; 7 bases align to TRBD2. The CDR3 consists of 16 residues. Trimming took 1 base from V and 2 from J; bases not matched to a gene: 5. Germline values: CDR1 MDHEN, CDR2 SYDVKM. The CDR3 here is CASSLSMGGTYNEQFF. DNA for the CDR3: TGTGCCAGCAGTTTATCAATGGGAGGGACCTACAATGAGCAGTTCTTC.

The rearrangement uses TRBV28 and TRBJ1-4; 7 bases match TRBD1. Germline loops: CDR1 MDHEN, CDR2 SYDVKM. J lost 1 base, V lost 5 bases, and 19 bases had no gene match. The CDR3 is 20 amino acids. For the CDR3, the DNA is TGTGCCAGCAGTGGTTGGTTTACAGGGGTGGGAGTCGAAACTAATGAAAAACTGTTTTTT. This codes for CASSGWFTGVGVETNEKLFF. The variable domain in full, completed from reference TRBV28 and TRBJ1-4, reads DVKVTQSSRYLVKRTGEKVFLECVQDMDHENMFWYRQDPGLGLRLIYFSYDVKMKEKGDIPEGYSVSREKKERFSLILESASTNQTSMYLCASSGWFTGVGVETNEKLFFGSGTQLSVL.

The J gene is TRBJ1-1, the V gene TRBV5-1; D perhaps matches TRBD1 (6 bases). Germline V gene lookup returns CDR1 SGHRS and CDR2 YFSETQ. The CDR3 is 13 amino acids. V lost 4 bases and J 7 bases, leaving 14 bases between the germline ends. The CDR3 here is CASSADRPFEAFF. In nucleotides, the CDR3 is TGCGCCAGCAGCGCGGACAGACCTTTTGAAGCTTTCTTT.